The rows below give T cell receptor beta chains drawn from one sample of a study of beta chain features in type 1 diabetes. Sequencing was performed with immunoSEQ multiplex PCR; in TCRdb, only in-frame clones are kept and a portion is missing. The table lists some 660,000 clones, around 15% of them singletons, with less than 0.04% in the top ten. Material: naive CD4+ T cells from blood. The origin of the receptors is a man in his late teens or twenties with type 1 diabetes. Each CDR3 is given with its conserved first and last residue. Fields, in order: D gene, J gene, clone size, V gene, CDR3 protein, CDR3 DNA. The D gene is left open where the match is weak. The listing skips clone size in some rows; elsewhere it reads once, few, many or a size class.

- | TRBJ2-3 | few | TRBV29-1 | CSVEVQGTDTQYF | TGCAGCGTTGAGGTCCAGGGCACAGATACGCAGTATTTT
- | TRBJ2-5 | - | TRBV2 | CASSDNGQSQETQYF | TGTGCCAGCAGTGATAATGGCCAGAGCCAAGAGACCCAGTACTTC
- | TRBJ1-5 | - | TRBV5-6 | CASSQLVQGNQPQHF | TGTGCCAGCAGCCAGCTCGTGCAGGGCAATCAGCCCCAGCATTTT
TRBD2 | TRBJ2-5 | - | TRBV19 | CASRHGTSGLETQYF | TGTGCCAGTAGACACGGGACTAGCGGCCTGGAGACCCAGTACTTC
TRBD2 | TRBJ2-1 | few | TRBV18 | CASSPYSGRRSYNEQFF | TGTGCCAGCTCACCTTATAGCGGGAGGCGCTCCTACAATGAGCAGTTCTTC
- | TRBJ2-7 | few | TRBV4-1 | CASSQDKQIPLQQYF | TGCGCCAGCAGCCAAGATAAGCAGATCCCTCTTCAGCAGTACTTC
TRBD2 | TRBJ2-7 | few | TRBV30 | CAFNSGASSYEQYF | TGTGCCTTCAATAGCGGGGCGAGCTCCTACGAGCAGTACTTC
- | TRBJ2-1 | few | TRBV5-1 | CASSLTFGGARYNEQFF | TGCGCCAGCAGCTTGACTTTCGGCGGGGCCCGATACAATGAGCAGTTCTTC
- | TRBJ1-2 | few | TRBV6-6 | CASQSNYGYTF | TGTGCCAGCCAGTCTAACTATGGCTACACCTTC
- | TRBJ2-2 | few | TRBV19 | CASSIGNGNTGELFF | TGTGCCAGTAGTATAGGGAACGGGAACACCGGGGAGCTGTTTTTT
- | TRBJ1-2 | - | TRBV2 | CASSDRHDYGYTF | TGTGCCAGCAGTGACAGGCATGACTATGGCTACACCTTC
- | TRBJ2-6 | - | TRBV28 | CASSPGVGLFLSSGANVLTF | TGTGCCAGCAGTCCAGGGGTGGGCTTATTTTTAAGCTCTGGGGCCAACGTCCTGACTTTC
- | TRBJ1-1 | few | TRBV2 | CASSSEQGEAFF | TGTGCCAGCAGTTCAGAACAGGGTGAAGCTTTCTTT
TRBD2 | TRBJ2-2 | few | TRBV6-1 | CASSPNPGGTGELFF | TGTGCCAGCAGTCCAAACCCGGGGGGAACCGGGGAGCTGTTTTTT
TRBD1 | TRBJ2-7 | - | TRBV28 | CASLGQGAGEQYF | TGTGCCAGCCTCGGACAGGGGGCGGGCGAGCAGTACTTC
- | TRBJ1-2 | few | TRBV7-9 | CASSLDYQVTHYGYTF | TGTGCCAGCAGCTTAGATTATCAGGTGACCCACTATGGCTACACCTTC
TRBD1 | TRBJ1-1 | few | TRBV27 | CASSRSRDRATEAFF | TGTGCCAGCTCGAGAAGCCGGGACAGGGCCACTGAAGCTTTCTTT